The 14 T cell receptor beta chains listed next were all sequenced from one sample in a study of PD-1 blockade in mismatch repair-deficient tumors. The method was immunoSEQ multiplex PCR; TCRdb's version includes in-frame clones alone and lacks a portion of them. This sample has around 68,000 clones; roughly 80% occur once, and the top ten carry 5% to 6.5%. The sample here was peripheral blood, taken 2 weeks after starting pembrolizumab. These receptors were collected from an adult with mismatch repair-deficient cancer.

This clone was recorded only once. The CDR3 reads CASKSLPGTDEQYF. The DNA of the CDR3 is TGTGCCAGCAAATCCCTCCCAGGGACCGACGAGCAGTACTTC. This chain connects TRBV7-3 to TRBJ2-7; D tentatively reads TRBD1 or TRBD2 (5 bases each). The germline CDR1 and CDR2 sequences are SGHTA and FQGTGA. Trimming pared 7 bases from V and 5 bases from J, leaving 18 bases between. This CDR3 region has 14 residues.

A single count supports this clone. This sequence joins TRBV7-9 and TRBJ1-2; D may be TRBD1 (5 bases). Per germline, CDR1 SEHNR and CDR2 FQNEAQ (reference sequence). The CDR3 covers 14 residues. The ends were cut back, 8 bases at V and 0 bases at J, with 13 bases in the middle. CDR3 in amino acids: CASLRDGANYGYTF. The CDR3 DNA reads TGTGCCAGCTTGAGGGACGGAGCTAACTATGGCTACACCTTC.

CDR3 in DNA: TGTGCCAGCAGCCAGGGGGGGCGAACAGGGGCCCACGGTGTAGCTTTCTTT. Amino acids: CASSQGGRTGAHGVAFF. V usage is TRBV4-2 and J usage is TRBJ1-1; 7 bases match TRBD1. Germline V gives CDR1 LGHNA, CDR2 YNFKEQ. The CDR3 is made up of 17 amino acids. Trimming removed 3 bases from V and 10 bases from J; junction bases left unmatched: 20.

The chain is built from TRBV7-9 and TRBJ2-7; a weak D match, TRBD2 (6 bases). The CDR3 has 15 amino acids. The V end was cut by 5 bases, the J end by 2 bases, with 16 bases between. CDR1 and CDR2 from the germline V gene are SEHNR and FQNEAQ (reference sequence). CDR3 nucleotide sequence: TGTGCCAGCAGCCTGGTTTTGACGGGAGCCTACGAGCAGTACTTC. It codes for CASSLVLTGAYEQYF.

The V call is TRBV7-2, the J call TRBJ2-5, with D possibly being TRBD2 (6 bases). Germline V lookup: CDR1 SGHTA, CDR2 FQGNSA. This CDR3 comprises 15 residues. Trimming shortened V by 5 bases and J by 4 bases, and 17 bases separated the two germline ends. CDR3 residues: CASSPPGRRGETQYF. The CDR3 DNA sequence: TGTGCCAGCAGCCCGCCCGGCAGGCGGGGAGAGACCCAGTACTTC. Drawing the rest from reference TRBV7-2 and TRBJ2-5, the complete variable domain is GAGVSQSPSNKVTEKGKDVELRCDPISGHTALYWYRQSLGQGLEFLIYFQGNSAPDKSGLPSDRFSAERTGGSVSTLTIQRTQQEDSAVYLCASSPPGRRGETQYFGPGTRLLVL.

The chain is built from TRBV27 and TRBJ2-1, with D perhaps matching TRBD1 or TRBD2 (5 bases each). This CDR3 is 16 amino acids long. The V and J ends lost 1 base and 0 bases respectively, with 10 bases between them. Germline CDR1 MNHEY, CDR2 SMNVEV (reference sequence). The CDR3 here is CASSLLGDSSYNEQFF. The CDR3 DNA reads TGTGCCAGCAGTTTATTGGGGGATAGCTCCTACAATGAGCAGTTCTTC.

The rearrangement joins TRBV13 to TRBJ2-5; D is uncertain. CDR3 length equals 13 residues. CDR1 and CDR2 from the germline V gene are PRHDT and FYEKMQ (reference sequence). The ends were cut back, 0 bases at V and 5 bases at J, with 7 bases in the middle. CDR3 sequence (DNA): TGTGCCAGCAGCTTAGGGGTGGACGAGACCCAGTACTTC. It codes for CASSLGVDETQYF.

This clone showed up just a few times. The rearrangement links TRBV19 to TRBJ2-7, with TRBD1 matching 7 bases. The CDR3 runs 14 residues. Looked up from germline, CDR1 is LNHDA and CDR2 is SQIVND (reference sequence). V gave up 5 bases and J gave up 6 bases; unmatched junction bases: 10. This chain's CDR3 is CASSRTGTEGEQYF. For the CDR3, the DNA is TGTGCCAGTAGTCGGACCGGGACAGAAGGCGAGCAGTACTTC.

The rearrangement joins TRBV28 to TRBJ2-4, with TRBD2 identical over 7 bases. The length of the CDR3 is 14 residues. The trim removed 3 bases at V and 6 bases at J, leaving 5 bases unmatched. CDR1 is MDHEN, CDR2 SYDVKM, per germline. In DNA form, the CDR3 reads TGTGCCAGCAGTTTTTCGGGGAGGGGAAACATTCAGTACTTC. Its protein product is CASSFSGRGNIQYF.

In this sample, this clone is medium-sized (0.01 to 0.1%). The V and J genes are TRBV2 and TRBJ2-7; D assignment may be TRBD1 or TRBD2 (5 bases each). The V gene lost 6 bases and the J gene lost 4 bases, with 13 bases spanning the gap. Germline CDR1 is SNHLY and CDR2 is FYNNEI. CDR3 length: 13 residues. The CDR3 spells CASSPGPLYEQYF. The CDR3 DNA follows: TGTGCCAGCAGCCCGGGACCTCTTTACGAGCAGTACTTC. Supplemented by reference TRBV2 and TRBJ2-7, the full variable domain reads EPEVTQTPSHQVTQMGQEVILRCVPISNHLYFYWYRQILGQKVEFLVSFYNNEISEKSEIFDDQFSVERPDGSNFTLKIRSTKLEDSAMYFCASSPGPLYEQYFGPGTRLTVT.

This clone was detected once. The chain joins TRBV19 to TRBJ2-7; 8 positions agree with TRBD2. There are 14 residues in the CDR3. After removal of 2 bases from V and 2 bases from J, the junction contained 2 bases not matched to a gene. Germline CDR1 is LNHDA and CDR2 is SQIVND (reference sequence). CDR3 in DNA: TGTGCCAGTAGTATACGGGAGGGAACCTACGAGCAGTACTTC. It specifies CASSIREGTYEQYF.

This chain links TRBV7-6 with TRBJ1-4, with D perhaps matching TRBD1 (5 bases). V was trimmed by 4 bases and J by 7 bases, leaving 16 bases between them. The CDR3 totals 15 residues. Germline loops: CDR1 SGHVS, CDR2 FNYEAQ. The CDR3 protein is CASSSSGADPEKLFF. CDR3 sequence (DNA): TGTGCCAGCAGCTCTAGCGGGGCCGATCCTGAAAAACTGTTTTTT.

The V and J genes are TRBV6-6 and TRBJ2-4, with D uncertain. The CDR3 extends over 16 amino acids. V was clipped by 4 bases and J by 0 bases, with 13 bases between them. Germline V gene lookup returns CDR1 MNHNY and CDR2 SVGAGI (reference sequence). CDR3 protein: CASSLTSNRAKNIQYF. The DNA of the CDR3 is TGTGCCAGCAGTTTAACCTCCAACAGAGCCAAAAACATTCAGTACTTC.

The CDR3 protein is CASSITGTGGGEQFF. The CDR3 DNA sequence: TGCGCCAGCAGCATAACCGGGACAGGGGGCGGTGAGCAGTTCTTC. This chain joins TRBV5-1 and TRBJ2-1; 12 nucleotides line up with TRBD1. The germline gives CDR1 SGHRS, CDR2 YFSETQ. J gave up 9 bases and V 4 bases, and 8 bases lay outside the gene matches. This CDR3 comprises 15 residues.